This T cell receptor beta chain stems from a study of cytomegalovirus exposure and HLA in healthy donors. Study summary: Early released data comprised around 80 million unique TCRs from HLA-typed donors.

Vbeta (60) and Jbeta (13) primers were used in the PCR. The protocol was immunoSEQ multiplex PCR, while the TCRdb copy is restricted to in-frame clones and leaves out a portion. The sample lists 150,000 to 180,000 clones, roughly 70% seen once, with approximately 2.1% in the top ten. Germline V gene lookup returns CDR1 LNHDA and CDR2 SQIVND (reference sequence). Trimming removed 5 bases from V and 5 bases from J, with 16 bases in between. CDR3 length: 14 residues. This chain uses TRBV19 with TRBJ2-7; TRBD2 might be the D (6 bases). This receptor was obtained from a young man in good health and CMV-seronegative. The sequencing sample was made of PBMCs. CDR3 in amino acids: CASSARTTFNEQYF. The CDR3 DNA follows: TGTGCCAGTAGTGCCCGGACTACCTTTAACGAGCAGTACTTC.